Listed below are T cell receptor beta chains from one sample, sequenced in a study of blood T cell repertoires in COVID-19. Assay used: immunoSEQ multiplex PCR; TCRdb lists only in-frame clones, some missing. The sample lists about 320,000 clones, 75% to 90% occurring once. The sequenced sample was PBMCs or T cells enriched from blood (not recorded which). The source of these receptors is a man aged 25-45 years who had recovered from COVID-19. Each CDR3 is given with its conserved first and last residue. A D gene is named only where the DNA matches it firmly. Clone size is given for some rows only: seen once, a few or many times, or a class if the clone is expanded.

v_call,cdr3_length,clone_size,j_call,d_call,cdr3_nt,cdr3_aa
TRBV2,11,.,TRBJ2-7,TRBD1,TGTGCCACCACAGGGGACTACGAGCAGTACTTC,CATTGDYEQYF
TRBV28,13,.,TRBJ2-7,TRBD2,TGTGCCAGCAGTATAGCGGGGGGGTACGAGCAGTACTTC,CASSIAGGYEQYF
TRBV5-1,15,once,TRBJ1-5,TRBD1,TGCGCCAGCAGCTTGGGTGGACAGGGAAATCAGCCCCAGCATTTT,CASSLGGQGNQPQHF
TRBV5-1,15,once,TRBJ2-3,TRBD2,TGCGCCAGCAGCATGGGACTAGCGGGTACAGATACGCAGTATTTT,CASSMGLAGTDTQYF
TRBV3-1/TRBV3-2,15,.,TRBJ2-7,.,TGTGCCAGCAGCCAAGGCTTAGCGGTCTCCTACGAGCAGTACTTC,CASSQGLAVSYEQYF
TRBV14,18,.,TRBJ2-7,.,TGTGCCAGCAGCCCTAAGGACAGCTCCCCCGAGGGGTCCTACGAGCAGTACTTC,CASSPKDSSPEGSYEQYF
TRBV4-1,15,.,TRBJ1-4,TRBD1,TGCGCCAGCAGCACCAGGGGGGCGGCTAATGAAAAACTGTTTTTT,CASSTRGAANEKLFF
TRBV19,15,.,TRBJ2-3,TRBD1,TGTGCCAGTAGTATAGTACAGGGGTTCACAGATACGCAGTATTTT,CASSIVQGFTDTQYF
TRBV5-1,16,.,TRBJ2-3,TRBD2,TGCGCCAGCAGCTTGGATCTAGCGGCTAGCACAGATACGCAGTATTTT,CASSLDLAASTDTQYF
TRBV24-1,15,.,TRBJ1-1,TRBD1,TGTGCCACCAGTGATCCCGGACAGGGCGACACTGAAGCTTTCTTT,CATSDPGQGDTEAFF
TRBV24-1,13,.,TRBJ2-1,.,TGTGCCACCAGTGCAGGGGAGTGGGGTGAGCAGTTCTTC,CATSAGEWGEQFF
TRBV27,15,once,TRBJ2-7,.,TGTGCCAGCAGTTTTGGTTACAGGAGCTCCTACGAGCAGTACTTC,CASSFGYRSSYEQYF
TRBV15,15,.,TRBJ1-2,TRBD1,TGTGCCACCAGCCTTGGAGGGGGCGGCACCAGTGGCTACACCTTC,CATSLGGGGTSGYTF
TRBV7-2,15,.,TRBJ1-2,.,TGTGCCAGCAGCCCTCTTCGGACGGGAAACTATGGCTACACCTTC,CASSPLRTGNYGYTF
TRBV10-3,13,.,TRBJ2-7,TRBD2,TGTGCCACGAAGCTAGCGGGGTCGGCCGAGCAGTACTTC,CATKLAGSAEQYF
TRBV5-1,14,few,TRBJ1-1,TRBD1,TGCGCCAGCAGTTGGGGACAGAGGAACACTGAAGCTTTCTTT,CASSWGQRNTEAFF